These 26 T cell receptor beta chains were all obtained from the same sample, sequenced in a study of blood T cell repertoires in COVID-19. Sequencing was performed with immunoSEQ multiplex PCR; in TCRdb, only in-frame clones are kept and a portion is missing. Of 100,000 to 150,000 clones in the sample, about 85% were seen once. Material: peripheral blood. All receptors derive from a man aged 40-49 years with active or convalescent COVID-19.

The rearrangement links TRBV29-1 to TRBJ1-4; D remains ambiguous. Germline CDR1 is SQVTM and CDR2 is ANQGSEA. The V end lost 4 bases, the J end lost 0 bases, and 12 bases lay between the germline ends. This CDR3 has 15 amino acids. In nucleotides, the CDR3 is TGCAGCGTTGTGGGCCGGGAGCCAACTAATGAAAAACTGTTTTTT. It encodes CSVVGREPTNEKLFF.

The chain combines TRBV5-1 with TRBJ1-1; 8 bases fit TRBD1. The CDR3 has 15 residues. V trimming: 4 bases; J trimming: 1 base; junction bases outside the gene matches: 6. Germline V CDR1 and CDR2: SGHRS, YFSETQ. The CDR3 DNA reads TGCGCCAGCAGCGTGACAGGGGCCAAGAACACTGAAGCTTTCTTT. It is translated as CASSVTGAKNTEAFF.

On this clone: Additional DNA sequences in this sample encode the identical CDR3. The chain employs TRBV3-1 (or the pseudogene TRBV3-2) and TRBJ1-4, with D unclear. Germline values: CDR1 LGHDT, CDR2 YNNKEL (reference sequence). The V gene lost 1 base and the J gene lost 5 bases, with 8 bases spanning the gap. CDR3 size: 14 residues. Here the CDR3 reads CASSQVAVNEKLFF. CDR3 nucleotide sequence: TGTGCCAGCAGCCAAGTGGCCGTAAATGAAAAACTGTTTTTT.

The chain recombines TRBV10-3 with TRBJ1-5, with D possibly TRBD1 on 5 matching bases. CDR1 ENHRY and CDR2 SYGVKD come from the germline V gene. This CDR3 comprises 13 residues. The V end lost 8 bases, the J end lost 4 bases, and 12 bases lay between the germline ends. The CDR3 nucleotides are TGTGCCATCGGGGCCGCCGGGAATCAGCCCCAGCATTTT. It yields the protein CAIGAAGNQPQHF.

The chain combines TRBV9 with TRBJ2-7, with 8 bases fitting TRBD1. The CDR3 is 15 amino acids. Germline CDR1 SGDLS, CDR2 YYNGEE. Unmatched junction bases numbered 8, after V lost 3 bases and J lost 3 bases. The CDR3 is CASSAAGTGFYEQYF. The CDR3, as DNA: TGTGCCAGCAGCGCCGCCGGGACAGGCTTCTACGAGCAGTACTTC.

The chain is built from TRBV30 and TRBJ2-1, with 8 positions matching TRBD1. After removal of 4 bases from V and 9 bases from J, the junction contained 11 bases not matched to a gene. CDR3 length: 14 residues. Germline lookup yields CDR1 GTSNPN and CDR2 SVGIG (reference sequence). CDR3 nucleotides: TGTGCCTGGACTGACAGGGGAGCAAGGGGTGAGCAGTTCTTC. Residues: CAWTDRGARGEQFF.

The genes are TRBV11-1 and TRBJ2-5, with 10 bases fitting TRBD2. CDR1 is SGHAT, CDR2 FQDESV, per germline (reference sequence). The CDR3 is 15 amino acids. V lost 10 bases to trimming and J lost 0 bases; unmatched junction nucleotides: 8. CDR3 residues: CATQTGTSDQETQYF. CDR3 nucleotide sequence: TGTGCCACCCAAACCGGGACTAGCGACCAAGAGACCCAGTACTTC.

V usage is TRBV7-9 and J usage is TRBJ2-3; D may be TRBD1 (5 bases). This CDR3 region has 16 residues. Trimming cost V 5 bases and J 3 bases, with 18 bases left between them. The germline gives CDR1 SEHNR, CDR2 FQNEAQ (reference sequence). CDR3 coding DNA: TGTGCCAGCAGCCTAAGCAGGGTTAGTGCAACAGATACGCAGTATTTT. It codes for CASSLSRVSATDTQYF.

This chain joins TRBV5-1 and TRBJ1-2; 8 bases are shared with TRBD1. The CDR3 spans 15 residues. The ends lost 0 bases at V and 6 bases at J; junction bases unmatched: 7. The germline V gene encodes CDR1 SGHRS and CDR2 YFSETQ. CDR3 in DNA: TGCGCCAGCAGCTTGGGACAGGGGTTGGGAAATGGCTACACCTTC. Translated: CASSLGQGLGNGYTF.

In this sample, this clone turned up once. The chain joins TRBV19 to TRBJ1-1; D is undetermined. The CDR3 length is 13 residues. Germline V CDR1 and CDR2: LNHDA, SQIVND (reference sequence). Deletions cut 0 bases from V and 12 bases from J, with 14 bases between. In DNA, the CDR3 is TGTGCCAGTAGTATAGAAGGGAGACTCGGGACTTTCTTT. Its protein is CASSIEGRLGTFF.

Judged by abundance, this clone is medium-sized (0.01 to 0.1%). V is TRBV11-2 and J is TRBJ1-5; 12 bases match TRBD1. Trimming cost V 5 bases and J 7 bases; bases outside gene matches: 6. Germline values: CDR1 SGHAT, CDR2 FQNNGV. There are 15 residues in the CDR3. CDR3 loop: CASSQGQGARQPQHF. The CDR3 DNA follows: TGTGCCAGCAGCCAGGGACAGGGGGCACGACAGCCCCAGCATTTT.

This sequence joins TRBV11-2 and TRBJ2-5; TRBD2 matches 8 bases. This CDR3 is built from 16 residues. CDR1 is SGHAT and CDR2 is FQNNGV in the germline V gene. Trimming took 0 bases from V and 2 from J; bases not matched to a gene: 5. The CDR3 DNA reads TGTGCCAGCAGCTTAGATCTTACGGGGGGGCAAGAGACCCAGTACTTC. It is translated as CASSLDLTGGQETQYF.

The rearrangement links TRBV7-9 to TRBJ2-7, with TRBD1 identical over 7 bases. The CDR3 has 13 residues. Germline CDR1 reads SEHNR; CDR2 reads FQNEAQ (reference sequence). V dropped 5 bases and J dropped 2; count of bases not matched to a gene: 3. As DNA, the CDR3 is TGTGCCAGCAGCCGACAGGGAACCTACGAGCAGTACTTC. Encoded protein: CASSRQGTYEQYF.

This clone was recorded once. This CDR3 reads CASSQSTGTLNQPQHF. CDR3 DNA: TGTGCCAGCTCACAATCGACAGGGACCCTCAATCAGCCCCAGCATTTT. This chain joins TRBV18 and TRBJ1-5; 7 nucleotides agree with TRBD1. With V trimmed by 4 bases and J by 3 bases, 9 bases remained unmatched. This CDR3 is 16 amino acids long. The germline gives CDR1 KGHSH, CDR2 LQKENI.

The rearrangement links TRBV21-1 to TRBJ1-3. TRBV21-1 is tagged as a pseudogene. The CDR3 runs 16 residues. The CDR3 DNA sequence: TGTGCCAGCAGCAAACCGGACGGGGGCTCTGGAAACACCATATATTTT. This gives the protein CASSKPDGGSGNTIYF.

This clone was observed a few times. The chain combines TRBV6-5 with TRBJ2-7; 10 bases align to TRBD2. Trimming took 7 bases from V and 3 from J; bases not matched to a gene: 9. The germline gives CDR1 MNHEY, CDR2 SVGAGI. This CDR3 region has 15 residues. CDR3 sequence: CASNHGTSVSYEQYF. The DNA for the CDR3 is TGTGCCAGCAACCACGGGACTAGCGTTAGCTACGAGCAGTACTTC.

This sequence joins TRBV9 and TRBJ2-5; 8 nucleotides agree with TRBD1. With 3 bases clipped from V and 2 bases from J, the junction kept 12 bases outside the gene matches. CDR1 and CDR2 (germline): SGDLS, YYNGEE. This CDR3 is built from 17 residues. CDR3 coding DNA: TGTGCCAGCAGCGACTTTTCACAGGGGGTGGAACAAGAGACCCAGTACTTC. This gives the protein CASSDFSQGVEQETQYF.

This CDR3 reads CASSLAPGQGINEKLFF. The CDR3 DNA reads TGCGCCAGCAGCTTGGCCCCTGGACAGGGAATTAATGAAAAACTGTTTTTT. The chain carries TRBV5-1 and TRBJ1-4; TRBD1 matches at 8 bases. This CDR3 is built from 17 residues. Germline V CDR1 and CDR2: SGHRS, YFSETQ. The trim removed 0 bases at V and 4 bases at J, leaving 8 bases unmatched.

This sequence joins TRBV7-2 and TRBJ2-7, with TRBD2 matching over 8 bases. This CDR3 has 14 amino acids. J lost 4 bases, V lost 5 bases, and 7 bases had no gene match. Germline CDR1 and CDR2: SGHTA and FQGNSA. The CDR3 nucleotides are TGTGCCAGCAGCCCGGGGGGGAGTGGTTACGAGCAGTACTTC. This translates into CASSPGGSGYEQYF.

CDR3 nucleotides: TGTGCCAGCTCACCGTTTGGCAGCCAAGAGACCCAGTACTTC. This translates into CASSPFGSQETQYF. The gene calls are TRBV18 and TRBJ2-5; unclear D gene. Germline CDR1 is KGHSH and CDR2 is LQKENI. V lost 3 bases to trimming and J lost 1 base, with 9 bases between them. This CDR3 is 14 amino acids long.

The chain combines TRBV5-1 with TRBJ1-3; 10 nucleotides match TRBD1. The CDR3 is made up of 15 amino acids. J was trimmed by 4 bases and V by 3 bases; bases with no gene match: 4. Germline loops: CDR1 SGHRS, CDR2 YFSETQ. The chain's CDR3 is CASSSTGGAGNTIYF. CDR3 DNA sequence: TGCGCCAGCAGCTCGACAGGGGGCGCCGGAAACACCATATATTTT.

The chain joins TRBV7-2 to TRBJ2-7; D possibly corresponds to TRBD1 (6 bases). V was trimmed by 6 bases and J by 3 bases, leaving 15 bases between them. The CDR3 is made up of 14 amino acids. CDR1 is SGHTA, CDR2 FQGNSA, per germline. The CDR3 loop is CASSLDSRGYEQYF. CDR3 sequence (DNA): TGTGCCAGCAGTCTAGACAGCAGGGGCTACGAGCAGTACTTC.

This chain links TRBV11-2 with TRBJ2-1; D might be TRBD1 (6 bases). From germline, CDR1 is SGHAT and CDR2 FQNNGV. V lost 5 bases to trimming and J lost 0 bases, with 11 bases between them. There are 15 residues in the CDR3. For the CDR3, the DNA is TGTGCCAGCAGCCCAACAGGGATCTCCTACAATGAGCAGTTCTTC. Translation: CASSPTGISYNEQFF.

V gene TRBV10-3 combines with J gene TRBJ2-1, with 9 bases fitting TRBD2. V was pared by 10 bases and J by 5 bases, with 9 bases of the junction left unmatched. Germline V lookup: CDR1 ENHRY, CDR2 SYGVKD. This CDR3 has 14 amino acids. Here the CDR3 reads CASARGGANNEQFF. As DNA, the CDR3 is TGTGCCAGCGCCCGCGGGGGGGCAAACAATGAGCAGTTCTTC.

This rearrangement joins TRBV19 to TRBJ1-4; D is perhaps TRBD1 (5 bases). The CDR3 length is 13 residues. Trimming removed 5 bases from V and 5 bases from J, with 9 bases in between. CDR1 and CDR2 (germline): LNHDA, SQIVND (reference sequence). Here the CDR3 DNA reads TGTGCCAGTAGTTCGACAGCGAATGAAAAACTGTTTTTT. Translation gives CASSSTANEKLFF.

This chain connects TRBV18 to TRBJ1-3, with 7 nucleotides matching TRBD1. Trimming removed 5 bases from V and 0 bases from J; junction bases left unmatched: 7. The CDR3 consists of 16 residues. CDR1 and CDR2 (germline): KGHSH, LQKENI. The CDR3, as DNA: TGTGCCAGCTCATCCCTGGACAGGCCCTCTGGAAACACCATATATTTT. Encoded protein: CASSSLDRPSGNTIYF.